This TCR beta chain was documented in a study of T-cell memory formation after mild COVID-19. Turning to the study itself: TCR clusters mostly belonged to single donors. Whole-study findings and limits: A balance of CD4 and CD8 characterized clones contracting day 15 to 85, whereas later expanders leaned CD4+. Researchers report contracting CD4+ clones mostly in CM and EM, with CD8+ clones in EMRA.

TCR alpha and TCR beta cDNA libraries carrying sample barcodes and UMIs were produced by 5'RACE using constant-segment primers. Each CDR3 protein gets one entry after TCRdb re-called the 5' RACE reads with MiXCR. Of a few hundred thousand distinct CDR3 sequences listed, roughly 15% were seen once; the top ten hold under 25%. Germline-derived CDR1 and CDR2 are SGHRS and YFSETQ. Trimming at V came to 4 bases and at J to 4 bases, leaving 8 bases not matched to a gene. The CDR3 spans 15 residues. Of note for this clonotype: Its antigen is still unknown.

V and J are TRBV5-1 and TRBJ1-1, with TRBD1 matching 9 bases. Material: PBMCs or a T cell subset sorted from them (not recorded which). The receptor was isolated from a man between 18 and 35 years old who had mild COVID-19 (a few samples of this study predate the infection). Cell type and time point are not known. The chain's CDR3 is CASSDPRQGGTEAFF. Written as DNA, the CDR3 is TGCGCCAGCAGCGATCCTAGACAGGGGGGCACTGAAGCTTTCTTT.